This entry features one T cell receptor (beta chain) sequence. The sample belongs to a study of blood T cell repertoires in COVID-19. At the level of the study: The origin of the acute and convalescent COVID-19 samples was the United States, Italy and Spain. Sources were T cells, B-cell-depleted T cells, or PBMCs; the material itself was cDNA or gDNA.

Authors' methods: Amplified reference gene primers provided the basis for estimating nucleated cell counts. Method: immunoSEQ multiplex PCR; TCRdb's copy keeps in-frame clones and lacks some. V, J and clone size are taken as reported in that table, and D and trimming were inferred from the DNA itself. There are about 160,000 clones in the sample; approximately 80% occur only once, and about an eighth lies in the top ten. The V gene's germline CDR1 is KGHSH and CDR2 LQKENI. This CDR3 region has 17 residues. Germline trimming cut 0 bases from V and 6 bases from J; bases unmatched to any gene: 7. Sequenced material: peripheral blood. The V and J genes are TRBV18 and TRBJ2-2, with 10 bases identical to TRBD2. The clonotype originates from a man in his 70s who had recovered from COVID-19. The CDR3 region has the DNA TGTGCCAGCTCACCACCGAGGGCTAGCGGGAGATCCGGGGAGCTGTTTTTT. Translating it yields CASSPPRASGRSGELFF.